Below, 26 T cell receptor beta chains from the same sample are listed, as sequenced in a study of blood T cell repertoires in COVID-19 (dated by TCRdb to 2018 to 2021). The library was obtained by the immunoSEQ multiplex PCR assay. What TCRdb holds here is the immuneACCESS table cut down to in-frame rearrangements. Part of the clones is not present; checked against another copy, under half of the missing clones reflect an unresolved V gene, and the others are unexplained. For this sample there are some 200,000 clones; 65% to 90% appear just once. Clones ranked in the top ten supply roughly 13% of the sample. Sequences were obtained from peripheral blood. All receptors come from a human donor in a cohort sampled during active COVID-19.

CDR3: CASGTGRAGEKLFF. The CDR3 DNA reads as TGTGCCAGCGGGACAGGGCGGGCTGGGGAAAAACTGTTTTTT. The chain carries TRBV6-5 and TRBJ1-4; 9 bases agree with TRBD1. Germline V CDR1 and CDR2: MNHEY, SVGAGI. Trimming at V came to 8 bases and at J to 8 bases, leaving 9 bases not matched to a gene. The CDR3 loop spans 14 amino acids.

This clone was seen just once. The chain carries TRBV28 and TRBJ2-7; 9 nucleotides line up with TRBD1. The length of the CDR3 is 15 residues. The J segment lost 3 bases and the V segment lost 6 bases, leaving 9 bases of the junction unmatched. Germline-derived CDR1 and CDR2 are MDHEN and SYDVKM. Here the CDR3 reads CASRERTGAHYEQYF. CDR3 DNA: TGTGCCAGCAGGGAGCGGACAGGGGCCCACTACGAGCAGTACTTC.

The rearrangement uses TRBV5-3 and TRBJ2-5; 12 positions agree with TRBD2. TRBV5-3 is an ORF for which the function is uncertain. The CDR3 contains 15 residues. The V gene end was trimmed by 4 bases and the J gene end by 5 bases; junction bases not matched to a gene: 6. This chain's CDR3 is CARSPSGRARETQYF. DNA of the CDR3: TGTGCCAGAAGCCCTAGCGGGAGGGCCCGGGAGACCCAGTACTTC.

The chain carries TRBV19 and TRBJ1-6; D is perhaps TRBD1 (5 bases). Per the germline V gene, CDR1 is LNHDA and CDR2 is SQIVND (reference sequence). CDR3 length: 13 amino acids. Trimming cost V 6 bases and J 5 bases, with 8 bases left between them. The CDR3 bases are TGTGCCAGTAGGGGGGGGGATAATTCACCCCTCCACTTT. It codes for CASRGGDNSPLHF.

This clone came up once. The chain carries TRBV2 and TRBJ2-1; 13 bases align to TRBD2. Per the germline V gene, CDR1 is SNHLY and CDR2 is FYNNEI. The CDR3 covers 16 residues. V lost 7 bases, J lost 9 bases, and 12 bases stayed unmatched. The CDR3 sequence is CASTVAGLAGWGEQFF. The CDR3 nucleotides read TGTGCCAGCACCGTCGCGGGACTAGCGGGATGGGGTGAGCAGTTCTTC.

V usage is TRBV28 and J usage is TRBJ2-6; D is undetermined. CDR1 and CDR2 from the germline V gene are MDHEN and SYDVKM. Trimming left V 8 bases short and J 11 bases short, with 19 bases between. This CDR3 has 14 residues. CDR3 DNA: TGTGCCAGCGGCGGCAGCCCGAACCCACACGTCCTGACTTTC. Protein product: CASGGSPNPHVLTF.

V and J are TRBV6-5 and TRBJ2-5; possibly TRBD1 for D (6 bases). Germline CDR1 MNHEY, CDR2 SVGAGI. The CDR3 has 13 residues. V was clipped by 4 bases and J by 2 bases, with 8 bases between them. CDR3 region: CASSWDKQETQYF. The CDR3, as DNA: TGTGCCAGCAGTTGGGACAAGCAAGAGACCCAGTACTTC.

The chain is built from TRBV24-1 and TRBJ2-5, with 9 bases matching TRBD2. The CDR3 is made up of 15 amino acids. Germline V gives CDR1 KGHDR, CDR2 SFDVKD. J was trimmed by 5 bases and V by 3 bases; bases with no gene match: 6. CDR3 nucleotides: TGTGCCACCAGTGATGGGTCTAGCGGGAAGGAGACCCAGTACTTC. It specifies CATSDGSSGKETQYF.

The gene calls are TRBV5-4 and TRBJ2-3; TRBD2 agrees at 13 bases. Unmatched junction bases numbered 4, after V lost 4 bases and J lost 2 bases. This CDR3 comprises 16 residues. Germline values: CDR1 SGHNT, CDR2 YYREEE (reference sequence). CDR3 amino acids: CASSRTSGSVTDTQYF. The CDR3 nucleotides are TGTGCCAGCAGCCGGACTAGCGGGAGTGTCACAGATACGCAGTATTTT. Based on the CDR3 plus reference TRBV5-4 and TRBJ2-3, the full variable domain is ETGVTQSPTHLIKTRGQQVTLRCSSQSGHNTVSWYQQALGQGPQFIFQYYREEENGRGNFPPRFSGLQFPNYSSELNVNALELDDSALYLCASSRTSGSVTDTQYFGPGTRLTVL.

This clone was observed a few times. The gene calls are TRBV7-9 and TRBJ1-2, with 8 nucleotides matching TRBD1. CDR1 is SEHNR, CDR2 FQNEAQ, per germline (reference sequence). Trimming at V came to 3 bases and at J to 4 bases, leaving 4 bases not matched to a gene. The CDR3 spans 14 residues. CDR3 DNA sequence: TGTGCCAGCAGCTTGGGACAGGAGACCTATGGCTACACCTTC. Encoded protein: CASSLGQETYGYTF.

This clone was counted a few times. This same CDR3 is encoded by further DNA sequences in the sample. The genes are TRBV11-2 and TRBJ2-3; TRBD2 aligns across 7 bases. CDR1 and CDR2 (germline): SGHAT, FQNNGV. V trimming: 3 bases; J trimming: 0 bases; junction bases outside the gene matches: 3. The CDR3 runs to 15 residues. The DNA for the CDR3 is TGTGCCAGCAGCTTTAGCGGGTCTAGCACAGATACGCAGTATTTT. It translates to CASSFSGSSTDTQYF.

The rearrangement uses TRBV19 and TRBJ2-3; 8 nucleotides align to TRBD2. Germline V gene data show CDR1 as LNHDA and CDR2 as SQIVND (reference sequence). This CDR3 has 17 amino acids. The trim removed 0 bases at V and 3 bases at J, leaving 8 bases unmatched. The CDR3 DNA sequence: TGTGCCAGTAGTATAGATCTAGGAGCGGGAGTTACAGATACGCAGTATTTT. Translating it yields CASSIDLGAGVTDTQYF.

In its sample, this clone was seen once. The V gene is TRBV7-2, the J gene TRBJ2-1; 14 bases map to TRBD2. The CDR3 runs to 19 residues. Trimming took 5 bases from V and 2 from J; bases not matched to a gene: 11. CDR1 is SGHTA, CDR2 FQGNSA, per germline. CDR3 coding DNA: TGTGCCAGCAGCCCGGGACTAGCGGGAGCGGGACCCCCCTACAATGAGCAGTTCTTC. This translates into CASSPGLAGAGPPYNEQFF.

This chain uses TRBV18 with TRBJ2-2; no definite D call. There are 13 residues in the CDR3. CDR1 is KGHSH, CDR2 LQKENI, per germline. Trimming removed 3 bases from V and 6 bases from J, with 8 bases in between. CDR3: CASSPLFSGELFF. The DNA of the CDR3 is TGTGCCAGCTCACCCCTTTTCTCCGGGGAGCTGTTTTTT. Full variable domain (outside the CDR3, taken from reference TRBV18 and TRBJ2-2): NAGVMQNPRHLVRRRGQEARLRCSPMKGHSHVYWYRQLPEEGLKFMVYLQKENIIDESGMPKERFSAEFPKEGPSILRIQQVVRGDSAAYFCASSPLFSGELFFGEGSRLTVL.

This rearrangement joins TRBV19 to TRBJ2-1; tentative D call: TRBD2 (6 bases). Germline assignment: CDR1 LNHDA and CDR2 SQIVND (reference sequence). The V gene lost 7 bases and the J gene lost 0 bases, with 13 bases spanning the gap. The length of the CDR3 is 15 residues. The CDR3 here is CASMSGGSSYNEQFF. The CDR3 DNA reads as TGTGCCAGTATGAGCGGAGGGAGCTCCTACAATGAGCAGTTCTTC.

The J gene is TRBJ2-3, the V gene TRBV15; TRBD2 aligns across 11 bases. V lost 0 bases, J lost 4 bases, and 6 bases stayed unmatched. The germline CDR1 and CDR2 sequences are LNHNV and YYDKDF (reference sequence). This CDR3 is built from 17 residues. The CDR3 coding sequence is TGTGCCACCAGCAGAGATTGGGCTAGCGGGAGGTCAGATACGCAGTATTTT. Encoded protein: CATSRDWASGRSDTQYF.

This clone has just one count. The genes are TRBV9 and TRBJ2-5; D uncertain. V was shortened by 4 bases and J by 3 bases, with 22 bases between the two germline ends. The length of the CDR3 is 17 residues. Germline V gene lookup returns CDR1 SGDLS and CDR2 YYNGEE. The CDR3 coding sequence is TGTGCCAGCAGCCCCACCATAGATGGCGGATGGGAAGAGACCCAGTACTTC. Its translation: CASSPTIDGGWEETQYF. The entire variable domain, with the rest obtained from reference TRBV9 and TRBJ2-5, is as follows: DSGVTQTPKHLITATGQRVTLRCSPRSGDLSVYWYQQSLDQGLQFLIQYYNGEERAKGNILERFSAQQFPDLHSELNLSSLELGDSALYFCASSPTIDGGWEETQYFGPGTRLLVL.

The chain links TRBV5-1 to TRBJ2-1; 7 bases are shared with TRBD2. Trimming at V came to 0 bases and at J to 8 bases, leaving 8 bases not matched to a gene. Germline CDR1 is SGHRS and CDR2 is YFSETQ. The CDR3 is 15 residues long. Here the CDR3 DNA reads TGCGCCAGCAGCTTGGTCGGGGGAGGGTTCGATGAGCAGTTCTTC. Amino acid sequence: CASSLVGGGFDEQFF.

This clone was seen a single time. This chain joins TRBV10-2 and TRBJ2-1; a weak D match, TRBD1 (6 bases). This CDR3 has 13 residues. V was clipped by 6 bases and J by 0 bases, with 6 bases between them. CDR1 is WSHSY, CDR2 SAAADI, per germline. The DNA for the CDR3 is TGCGCCAGCAGGACAGGCTCCTACAATGAGCAGTTCTTC. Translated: CASRTGSYNEQFF.

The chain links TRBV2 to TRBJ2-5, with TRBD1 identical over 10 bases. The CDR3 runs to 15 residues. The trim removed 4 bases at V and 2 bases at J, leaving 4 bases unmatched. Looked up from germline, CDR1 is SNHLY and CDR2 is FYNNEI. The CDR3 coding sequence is TGTGCCAGCAGTGCGGACAGGGGGGCACAAGAGACCCAGTACTTC. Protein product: CASSADRGAQETQYF.

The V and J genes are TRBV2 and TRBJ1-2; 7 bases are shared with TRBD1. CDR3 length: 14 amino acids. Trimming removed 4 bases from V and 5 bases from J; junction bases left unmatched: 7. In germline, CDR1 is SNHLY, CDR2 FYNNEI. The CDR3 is CASSVTGRTYGYTF. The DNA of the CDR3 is TGTGCCAGCAGTGTGACAGGGAGGACTTATGGCTACACCTTC.

The CDR3 nucleotides are TGTGCCAGCTTTTACTCTCCTAGCGGGAGTATAACCGGGGAGCTGTTTTTT. It codes for CASFYSPSGSITGELFF. This rearrangement joins TRBV7-8 to TRBJ2-2, with 10 bases matching TRBD2. The V gene end was trimmed by 8 bases and the J gene end by 5 bases; junction bases not matched to a gene: 14. Per the germline V gene, CDR1 is SGHVS and CDR2 is FQNEAQ. The CDR3 covers 17 residues.

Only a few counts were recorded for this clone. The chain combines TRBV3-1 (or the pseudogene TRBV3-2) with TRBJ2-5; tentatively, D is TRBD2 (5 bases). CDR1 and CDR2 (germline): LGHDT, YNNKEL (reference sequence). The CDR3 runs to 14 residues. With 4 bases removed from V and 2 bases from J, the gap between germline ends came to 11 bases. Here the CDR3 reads CASSLRGRQETQYF. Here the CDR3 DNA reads TGTGCCAGCAGCCTAAGAGGGCGTCAAGAGACCCAGTACTTC.

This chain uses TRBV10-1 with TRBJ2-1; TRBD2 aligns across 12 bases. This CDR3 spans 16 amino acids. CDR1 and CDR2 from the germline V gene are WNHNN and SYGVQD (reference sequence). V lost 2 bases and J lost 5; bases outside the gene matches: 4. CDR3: CASSEGLAGIDNEQFF. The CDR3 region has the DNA TGCGCCAGCAGTGAGGGACTAGCGGGAATCGACAATGAGCAGTTCTTC.

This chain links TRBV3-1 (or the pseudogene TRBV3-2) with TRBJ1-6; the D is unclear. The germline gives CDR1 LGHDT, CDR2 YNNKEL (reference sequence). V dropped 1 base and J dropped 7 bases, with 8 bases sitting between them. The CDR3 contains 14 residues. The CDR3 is CASSQVHRNSPLHF. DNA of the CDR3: TGTGCCAGCAGCCAAGTCCACAGAAATTCACCCCTCCACTTT.

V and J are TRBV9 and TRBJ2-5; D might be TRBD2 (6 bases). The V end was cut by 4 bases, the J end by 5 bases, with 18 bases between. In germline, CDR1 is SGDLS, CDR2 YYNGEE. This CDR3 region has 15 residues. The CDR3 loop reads CASSPGLRVGETQYF. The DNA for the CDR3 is TGTGCCAGCAGCCCGGGACTCCGTGTGGGGGAGACCCAGTACTTC.